This T cell receptor beta chain was captured by sequencing in a study of cytomegalovirus exposure and HLA in healthy donors. The PCR contained 60 Vbeta and 13 Jbeta primers. The method was immunoSEQ multiplex PCR; TCRdb's version includes in-frame clones alone and lacks a portion of them. The sample has about 130,000 clones; 80% to 90% are singletons. Per the germline V gene, CDR1 is MNHNS and CDR2 is SASEGT. Trimming left V 7 bases short and J 8 bases short, with 15 bases between. This CDR3 has 14 residues. This chain joins TRBV6-1 and TRBJ1-6, with D possibly matching TRBD1 (6 bases). Sequencing was done on a sample of PBMCs. The TCR originated in a man aged 50 to 59 in good health and CMV-seronegative. The DNA of the CDR3 is TGTGCCAGCACCCTGGACAGCTTTTATTCACCCCTCCACTTT. Translated, it gives CASTLDSFYSPLHF.